The 9 T cell receptor beta chains below come from one sample, sequenced in a study of CD8+CD57+ T cells in acquired aplastic anemia. Genomic DNA was employed as the template in profiling TCR beta VDJ and CDR3. One entry per CDR3 protein, called by TCRdb with MiXCR from the reads. The table shows some 120,000 distinct CDR3 sequences, with more than 40% occurring only once. The sample taken for sequencing was sorted CD4+, CD8+, or CD8+CD57+ T cells (not recorded which) from PBMCs. The receptors stem from a human donor in good health, serving as a control.

This clonotype has at least ten counts. This sequence joins TRBV5-5 and TRBJ1-3; perhaps TRBD1 as D (6 bases). CDR3 length equals 16 residues. V was clipped by 0 bases and J by 0 bases, with 10 bases between them. Germline V lookup: CDR1 SGHKS, CDR2 YYEKEE (reference sequence). The CDR3 reads CASSLAGQLSGNTIYF. CDR3 nucleotide sequence: TGTGCCAGCAGCTTGGCGGGACAACTCTCTGGAAACACCATATATTTT.

This clonotype has more than one count but fewer than ten. V and J are TRBV27 and TRBJ2-2; D remains unclear. Looked up from germline, CDR1 is MNHEY and CDR2 is SMNVEV (reference sequence). The CDR3 is 13 residues long. V was pared by 4 bases and J by 1 base, with 4 bases between. As DNA, the CDR3 is TGTGCCAGCAGTTCGGAGAACACCGGGGAGCTGTTTTTT. Its protein product is CASSSENTGELFF.

This clonotype was picked up many times. The V call is TRBV27, the J call TRBJ2-4; 10 bases align to TRBD2. V trimming: 7 bases; J trimming: 12 bases; junction bases outside the gene matches: 12. Germline-derived CDR1 and CDR2 are MNHEY and SMNVEV (reference sequence). This CDR3 spans 14 amino acids. CDR3 bases: TGTGCCAGCAAAGAGCGGGGGGGGGCTATGGCTCAGTACTTC. Encoded protein: CASKERGGAMAQYF.

This clonotype was counted many times. This chain connects TRBV7-2 to TRBJ2-2, with 8 bases identical to TRBD1. The CDR3 consists of 15 residues. V gave up 6 bases and J gave up 1 base; unmatched junction bases: 4. Germline V gene data show CDR1 as SGHTA and CDR2 as FQGNSA. CDR3 DNA: TGTGCCAGCAGAACTGGGACAGGGAACACCGGGGAGCTGTTTTTT. This encodes CASRTGTGNTGELFF.

This clonotype was seen a single time. The chain carries TRBV15 and TRBJ1-1, with a tentative D call TRBD1 (6 bases). This CDR3 has 11 residues. The germline gives CDR1 LNHNV, CDR2 YYDKDF (reference sequence). Trimming removed 5 bases at V and 10 bases at J, with 11 bases between. The CDR3 DNA reads TGTGCCACCAGCCAACAGGGACGAGCTTTCTTT. Encoded protein: CATSQQGRAFF.

The J gene is TRBJ1-1, the V gene TRBV2; D is ambiguous. The germline CDR1 and CDR2 sequences are SNHLY and FYNNEI. The CDR3 is 14 residues long. V was trimmed by 4 bases and J by 3 bases, leaving 12 bases between them. The CDR3 sequence is CASSAEDGYTEAFF. In nucleotides, the CDR3 is TGTGCCAGCAGTGCGGAGGACGGATACACTGAAGCTTTCTTT.

This clonotype was counted ten times or more. V usage is TRBV18 and J usage is TRBJ1-1; maybe TRBD1 (6 bases). Looked up from germline, CDR1 is KGHSH and CDR2 is LQKENI. CDR3 length: 14 residues. V was shortened by 2 bases and J by 1 base, with 8 bases between the two germline ends. The CDR3: CASSPRTANTEAFF. The CDR3 DNA sequence: TGTGCCAGCTCACCAAGGACAGCGAACACTGAAGCTTTCTTT.

This clonotype was seen a few times. Lacking the conserved final phenylalanine or tryptophan, this CDR3 likely reflects a read error. The gene calls are TRBV5-6 and TRBJ2-7; a possible D gene is TRBD2 (6 bases). CDR3 length: 15 amino acids. The germline V gene encodes CDR1 SGHDT and CDR2 YYEEEE. The V and J ends lost 4 bases and 2 bases respectively, with 16 bases between them. CDR3 bases: TGTGCCAGCAGCAGGAGGGATACTGGACCCTACGAGCAGTACTCC. It codes for CASSRRDTGPYEQYS.

In its sample, this clonotype was seen many times. The chain joins TRBV3-1 to TRBJ2-7; a weak D match, TRBD1 (6 bases). The CDR3 is made up of 16 amino acids. Germline lookup yields CDR1 LGHDT and CDR2 YNNKEL (reference sequence). Deletions cut 2 bases from V and 0 bases from J, with 14 bases between. The CDR3 loop is CASSQSTGTYSYEQYF. In nucleotides, the CDR3 is TGTGCCAGCAGCCAATCGACCGGGACATACTCCTACGAGCAGTACTTC.